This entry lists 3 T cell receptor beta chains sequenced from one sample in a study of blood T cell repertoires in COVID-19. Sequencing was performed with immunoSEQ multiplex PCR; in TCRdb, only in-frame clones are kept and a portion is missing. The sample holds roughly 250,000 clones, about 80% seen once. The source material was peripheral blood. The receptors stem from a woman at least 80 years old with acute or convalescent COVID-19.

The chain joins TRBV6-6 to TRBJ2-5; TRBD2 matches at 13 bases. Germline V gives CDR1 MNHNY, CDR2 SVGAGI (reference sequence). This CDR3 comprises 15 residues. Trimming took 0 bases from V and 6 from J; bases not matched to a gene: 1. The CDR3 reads CASSYSTSGGQTQYF. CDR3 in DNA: TGTGCCAGCAGTTACTCGACTAGCGGGGGGCAGACCCAGTACTTC.

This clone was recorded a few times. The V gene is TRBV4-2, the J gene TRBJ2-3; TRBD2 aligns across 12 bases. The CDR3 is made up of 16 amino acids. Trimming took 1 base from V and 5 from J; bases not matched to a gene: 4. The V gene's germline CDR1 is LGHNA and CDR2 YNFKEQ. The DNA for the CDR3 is TGTGCCAGCAGCCAAGCCCGGACTAGCGGGAAAGATACGCAGTATTTT. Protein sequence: CASSQARTSGKDTQYF.

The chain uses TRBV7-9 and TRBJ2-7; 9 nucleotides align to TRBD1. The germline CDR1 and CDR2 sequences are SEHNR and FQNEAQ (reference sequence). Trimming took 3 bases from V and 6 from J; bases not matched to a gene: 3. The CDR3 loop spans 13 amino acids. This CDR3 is CASSLGQGREQYF. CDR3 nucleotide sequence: TGTGCCAGCAGCTTGGGACAGGGACGCGAGCAGTACTTC.